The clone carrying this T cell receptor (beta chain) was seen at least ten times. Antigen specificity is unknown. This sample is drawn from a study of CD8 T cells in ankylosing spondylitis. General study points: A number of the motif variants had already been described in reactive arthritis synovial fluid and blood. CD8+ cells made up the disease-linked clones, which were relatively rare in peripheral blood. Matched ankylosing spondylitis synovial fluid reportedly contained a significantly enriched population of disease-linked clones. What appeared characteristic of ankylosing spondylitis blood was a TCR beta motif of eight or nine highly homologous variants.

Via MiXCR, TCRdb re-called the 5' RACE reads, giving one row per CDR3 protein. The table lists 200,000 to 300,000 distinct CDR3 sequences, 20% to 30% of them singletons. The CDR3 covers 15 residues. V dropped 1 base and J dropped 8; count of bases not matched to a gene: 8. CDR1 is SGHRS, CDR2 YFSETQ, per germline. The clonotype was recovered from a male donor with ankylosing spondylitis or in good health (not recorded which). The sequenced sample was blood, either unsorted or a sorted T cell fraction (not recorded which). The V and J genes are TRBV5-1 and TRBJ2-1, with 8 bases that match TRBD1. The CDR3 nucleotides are TGCGCCAGCAGCTTGCGGCAGGGGGCGATCGATGAGCAGTTCTTC. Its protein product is CASSLRQGAIDEQFF.